These 2 T cell receptor beta chains were all obtained from the same sample, sequenced in a study of OX40 agonist ivuxolimab in advanced cancers. Using immunoSEQ multiplex PCR, the repertoire was profiled, and TCRdb retains in-frame clones only, with some absent. In the table there are about 13,000 clones, around 73% of which are singletons. The sample in question was CD4+ or CD8+ T cells sorted from blood, obtained in a trial of the OX40 agonist ivuxolimab. The source is an adult with an advanced solid tumor such as melanoma, head and neck, liver or kidney cancer.

Turning to this clone: One end of the junction is discordant with germline, which a read error may explain. The chain is built from TRBV20-1 and TRBJ2-7; D tentatively reads TRBD1 or TRBD2 (5 bases each). The CDR3 runs to 8 residues. The V gene's germline CDR1 is DFQATT and CDR2 SNEGSKA (reference sequence). In DNA, the CDR3 is TGCAGTGCTAGGAGGGGTTTCTTC. Encoded protein: CSARRGFF.

The CDR3 sequence: CASSHGTGSDEQFF. CDR3 nucleotides: TGTGCCAGCAGCCATGGGACAGGCAGCGATGAGCAGTTCTTC. V usage is TRBV4-2 and J usage is TRBJ2-1, with 8 positions matching TRBD1. The V gene's germline CDR1 is LGHNA and CDR2 YNFKEQ. CDR3 size: 14 residues. The J segment lost 8 bases and the V segment lost 3 bases, leaving 6 bases of the junction unmatched.